Below, 18 T cell receptor beta chains from the same sample are listed, as sequenced in a study of siplizumab effects on memory and regulatory T cells. Here immunoSEQ multiplex PCR was the method, and the copy in TCRdb shows in-frame clones only, minus some. The data show some 100,000 clones, with around 93% seen just once and approximately 0.17% held by the top ten. The material sequenced was non-Treg CD4+ T cells sorted from blood. The receptors come from a human donor in good health.

The chain employs TRBV20-1 and TRBJ2-5, with D perhaps assigned TRBD1 or TRBD2 (5 bases each). The CDR3 loop spans 11 amino acids. The germline V and J ends were trimmed by 5 bases and 5 bases, with 9 bases remaining between them. Germline V CDR1 and CDR2: DFQATT, SNEGSKA (reference sequence). CDR3 sequence (DNA): TGCAGTGCTCGAGGGACCGAGACCCAGTACTTC. This sequence encodes CSARGTETQYF.

The table lists this clone with a few counts. V is TRBV7-2 and J is TRBJ2-6; no clear D. This CDR3 is built from 14 residues. Germline V lookup: CDR1 SGHTA, CDR2 FQGNSA. V lost 3 bases and J lost 0, with 3 bases in between. In DNA form, the CDR3 reads TGTGCCAGCAGCTTGAGCTCTGGGGCCAACGTCCTGACTTTC. Residues: CASSLSSGANVLTF. The full variable domain, completed using reference TRBV7-2 and TRBJ2-6, is GAGVSQSPSNKVTEKGKDVELRCDPISGHTALYWYRQSLGQGLEFLIYFQGNSAPDKSGLPSDRFSAERTGGSVSTLTIQRTQQEDSAVYLCASSLSSGANVLTFGAGSRLTVL.

The rearrangement joins TRBV14 to TRBJ2-2; D is ambiguous. The CDR3 totals 14 residues. The germline V gene has CDR1 SGHDN and CDR2 FVKESK. V gave up 1 base and J gave up 5 bases, with 8 bases separating them. The CDR3 reads CASSQVTVTGELFF. CDR3 DNA sequence: TGTGCCAGCAGCCAAGTTACGGTAACCGGGGAGCTGTTTTTT.

V gene TRBV25-1 combines with J gene TRBJ1-3; no definite D call. The CDR3 runs to 16 residues. Germline V gives CDR1 MGHDK, CDR2 SYGVNS. V lost 6 bases and J lost 0, with 15 bases in between. The CDR3 region is CASSSLGESSGNTIYF. As DNA, the CDR3 is TGTGCCAGCAGCTCGTTGGGCGAAAGCTCTGGAAACACCATATATTTT. The full variable domain, in which reference TRBV25-1 and TRBJ1-3 provide the parts outside the CDR3, is EADIYQTPRYLVIGTGKKITLECSQTMGHDKMYWYQQDPGMELHLIHYSYGVNSTEKGDLSSESTVSRIRTEHFPLTLESARPSHTSQYLCASSSLGESSGNTIYFGEGSWLTVV.

This clone was detected once. The gene calls are TRBV5-4 and TRBJ1-5; D is undetermined. The CDR3 is 14 amino acids. The germline V and J ends were trimmed by 2 bases and 3 bases, with 9 bases remaining between them. Germline values: CDR1 SGHNT, CDR2 YYREEE (reference sequence). The CDR3 loop is CASSLSGTNQPQHF. CDR3 in DNA: TGTGCCAGCAGCTTATCAGGAACCAATCAGCCCCAGCATTTT.

The chain couples TRBV14 to TRBJ2-3; possibly TRBD1 or TRBD2 for D (5 bases each). This CDR3 has 14 residues. The germline V gene has CDR1 SGHDN and CDR2 FVKESK. V was pared by 0 bases and J by 9 bases, with 13 bases between. The CDR3 region is CASSQDVGARTQYF. The DNA for the CDR3 is TGTGCCAGCAGCCAAGATGTCGGGGCAAGGACGCAGTATTTT.

This sequence joins TRBV5-1 and TRBJ2-7, with D possibly being TRBD1 (5 bases). Germline V gives CDR1 SGHRS, CDR2 YFSETQ. Trimming took off 5 bases at V and 2 bases at J, with 11 bases between the two ends. The CDR3 spans 13 residues. The CDR3 is CASRLLGAYEQYF. DNA for the CDR3: TGCGCCAGCAGGCTGTTAGGGGCCTACGAGCAGTACTTC.

The V gene is TRBV21-1, the J gene TRBJ1-2; the D segment call TRBD1 is taken from the table without a DNA check. TRBV21-1 is a pseudogene segment. The CDR3 sequence is 17 residues long. CDR3 bases: TGTGCCAGCAGCAAAGGTCTAGGGGACATCTCGGGCTATGGCTACACCTTC. Encoded protein: CASSKGLGDISGYGYTF.

The gene calls are TRBV20-1 and TRBJ2-7; unclear D gene. Per the germline V gene, CDR1 is DFQATT and CDR2 is SNEGSKA (reference sequence). Trimming removed 6 bases at V and 3 bases at J, with 9 bases between. This CDR3 region has 11 residues. The CDR3 coding sequence is TGCAGTGCAAAGGACCTCTACGAGCAGTACTTC. This sequence encodes CSAKDLYEQYF.

This chain uses TRBV19 with TRBJ2-4; TRBD2 agrees at 12 bases. The CDR3 is 17 amino acids. V lost 1 base, J lost 4 bases, and 5 bases stayed unmatched. Germline lookup yields CDR1 LNHDA and CDR2 SQIVND (reference sequence). CDR3 bases: TGTGCCAGTAGTATAGGACTAGCGGGGGAACTGAAAAACATTCAGTACTTC. It specifies CASSIGLAGELKNIQYF.

The chain is built from TRBV20-1 and TRBJ1-2; D gene ambiguous. V was cut by 5 bases and J by 6 bases, with 4 bases left in between. In germline, CDR1 is DFQATT, CDR2 SNEGSKA (reference sequence). This CDR3 has 9 residues. The CDR3 is CSAGHGYTF. The CDR3 bases are TGCAGTGCTGGACATGGCTACACCTTC.

V usage is TRBV18 and J usage is TRBJ2-7, with D perhaps TRBD1 or TRBD2 (5 bases each). V was trimmed by 2 bases and J by 3 bases, leaving 14 bases between them. Germline V gene data show CDR1 as KGHSH and CDR2 as LQKENI. This CDR3 is built from 15 residues. The CDR3 spells CASSPSRGDGYEQYF. The CDR3 nucleotides are TGTGCCAGCTCACCATCTCGTGGGGACGGCTACGAGCAGTACTTC.

V gene TRBV4-3 combines with J gene TRBJ2-5; 9 positions agree with TRBD2. This CDR3 contains 16 residues. Germline V gene data show CDR1 as LGHNA and CDR2 as YSLEER. Trimming removed 2 bases from V and 2 bases from J; junction bases left unmatched: 6. CDR3: CASSQWPAGGQETQYF. DNA of the CDR3: TGCGCCAGCAGCCAATGGCCAGCGGGGGGACAAGAGACCCAGTACTTC.

This clone was seen just once. The chain employs TRBV4-1 and TRBJ1-4; D gene ambiguous. The CDR3 runs to 15 residues. Trimming removed 10 bases at V and 0 bases at J, with 15 bases between. Germline V gene lookup returns CDR1 MGHRA and CDR2 YSYEKL. The CDR3 nucleotides are TGCGCCACCACCGCTGGCGGAGCAACTAATGAAAAACTGTTTTTT. This translates into CATTAGGATNEKLFF.

V gene TRBV5-1 combines with J gene TRBJ2-5, with 7 positions matching TRBD2. Losses at the gene ends were 4 bases for V and 1 base for J; bases not matched to a gene: 7. The CDR3 totals 15 residues. In germline, CDR1 is SGHRS, CDR2 YFSETQ. The DNA of the CDR3 is TGCGCCAGCAGCAGTTCAGCGGGGCCCCAAGAGACCCAGTACTTC. The encoded protein is CASSSSAGPQETQYF.

The gene calls are TRBV7-9 and TRBJ1-1; D gene ambiguous. The V gene's germline CDR1 is SEHNR and CDR2 FQNEAQ (reference sequence). V was trimmed by 2 bases and J by 8 bases, leaving 9 bases between them. This CDR3 has 12 amino acids. The CDR3 DNA sequence: TGTGCCAGCAGCTTAAAAACTCTAGAAGCTTTCTTT. Encoded protein: CASSLKTLEAFF.

J is TRBJ2-7 and V is TRBV15; 9 nucleotides match TRBD1. Germline CDR1 and CDR2: LNHNV and YYDKDF (reference sequence). V dropped 1 base and J dropped 3; count of bases not matched to a gene: 4. CDR3 length: 15 amino acids. The CDR3 nucleotides are TGTGCCACCAGCAGAGGGAAGGACAGGGGCTACGAGCAGTACTTC. It translates to CATSRGKDRGYEQYF.

The genes are TRBV15 and TRBJ2-1, with TRBD2 matching over 11 bases. J lost 6 bases, V lost 3 bases, and 7 bases had no gene match. This CDR3 has 16 amino acids. The germline V gene has CDR1 LNHNV and CDR2 YYDKDF (reference sequence). CDR3 sequence: CATSSYLAGGSNEQFF. The CDR3 nucleotides read TGTGCCACCAGCAGTTACCTAGCGGGGGGCTCCAATGAGCAGTTCTTC.